This record concerns one T cell receptor beta chain sequence. The source of the sample is a study of PD-1 blockade in mismatch repair-deficient tumors. The V end was cut by 8 bases, the J end by 4 bases, with 14 bases between. Germline-derived CDR1 and CDR2 are MDHEN and SYDVKM. The CDR3 totals 14 residues. Here immunoSEQ multiplex PCR was the method, and the copy in TCRdb shows in-frame clones only, minus some. The profile shows around 30,000 clones, around 80% of them singletons. The TCR comes from an adult with mismatch repair-deficient cancer. This chain connects TRBV28 to TRBJ1-4, with a tentative D call TRBD1 (6 bases). The sequencing used PBMCs, collected approximately 6 weeks after starting pembrolizumab. The CDR3 loop reads CASYGGANNEKLFF. CDR3 sequence (DNA): TGTGCCAGCTACGGGGGGGCAAATAATGAAAAACTGTTTTTT.